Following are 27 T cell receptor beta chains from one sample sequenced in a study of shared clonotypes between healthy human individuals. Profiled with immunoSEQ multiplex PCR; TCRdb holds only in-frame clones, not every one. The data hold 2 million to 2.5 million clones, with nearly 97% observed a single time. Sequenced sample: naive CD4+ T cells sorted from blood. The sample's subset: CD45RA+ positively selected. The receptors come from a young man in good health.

CDR3 nucleotide sequence: TGCAGCGTTGTAGAAGATGCCGGCACTGAAGCTTTCTTT. Translation: CSVVEDAGTEAFF. This chain joins TRBV29-1 and TRBJ1-1; D is ambiguous. Trimming cost V 4 bases and J 4 bases, with 13 bases left between them. CDR1 SQVTM and CDR2 ANQGSEA come from the germline V gene. The CDR3 runs to 13 residues.

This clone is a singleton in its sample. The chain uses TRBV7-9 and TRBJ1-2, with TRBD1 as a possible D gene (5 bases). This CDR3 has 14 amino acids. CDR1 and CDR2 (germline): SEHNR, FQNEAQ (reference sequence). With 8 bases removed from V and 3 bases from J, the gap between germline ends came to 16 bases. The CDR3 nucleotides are TGTGCCAGCGGACCGACAGCCCCCGACTATGGCTACACCTTC. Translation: CASGPTAPDYGYTF.

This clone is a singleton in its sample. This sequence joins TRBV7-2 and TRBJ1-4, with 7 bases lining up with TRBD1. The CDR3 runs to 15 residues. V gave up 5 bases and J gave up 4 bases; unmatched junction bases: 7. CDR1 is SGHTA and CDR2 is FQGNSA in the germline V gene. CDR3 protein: CASSPVQGDNEKLFF. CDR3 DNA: TGTGCCAGCAGCCCAGTCCAGGGGGATAATGAAAAACTGTTTTTT.

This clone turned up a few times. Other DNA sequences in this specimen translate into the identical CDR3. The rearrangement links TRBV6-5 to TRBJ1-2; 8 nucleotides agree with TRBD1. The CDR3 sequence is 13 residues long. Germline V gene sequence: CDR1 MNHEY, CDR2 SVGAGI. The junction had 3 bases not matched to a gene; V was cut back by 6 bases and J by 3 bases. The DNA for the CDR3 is TGTGCCAGCAGACGGGGACAGGACTATGGCTACACCTTC. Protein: CASRRGQDYGYTF.

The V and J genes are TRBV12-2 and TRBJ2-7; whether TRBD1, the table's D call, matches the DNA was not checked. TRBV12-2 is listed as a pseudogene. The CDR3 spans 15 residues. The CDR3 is CASRYTGGRSYEQYF. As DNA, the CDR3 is TGTGCAAGTCGCTATACAGGGGGCCGGTCCTACGAGCAGTACTTC.

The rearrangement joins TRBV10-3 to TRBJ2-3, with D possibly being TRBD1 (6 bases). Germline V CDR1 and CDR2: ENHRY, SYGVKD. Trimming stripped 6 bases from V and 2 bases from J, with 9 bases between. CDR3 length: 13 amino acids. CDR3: CAIRGQVTDTQYF. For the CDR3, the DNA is TGTGCCATCAGGGGACAAGTCACAGATACGCAGTATTTT.

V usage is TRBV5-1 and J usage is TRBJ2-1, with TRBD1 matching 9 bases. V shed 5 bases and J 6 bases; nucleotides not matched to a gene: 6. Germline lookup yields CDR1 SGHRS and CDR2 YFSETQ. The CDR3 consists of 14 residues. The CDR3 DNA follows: TGCGCCAGCAGATCACAGGGGGCCCCCAATGAGCAGTTCTTC. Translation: CASRSQGAPNEQFF. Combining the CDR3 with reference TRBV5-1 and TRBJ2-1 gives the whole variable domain KAGVTQTPRYLIKTRGQQVTLSCSPISGHRSVSWYQQTPGQGLQFLFEYFSETQRNKGNFPGRFSGRQFSNSRSEMNVSTLELGDSALYLCASRSQGAPNEQFFGPGTRLTVL.

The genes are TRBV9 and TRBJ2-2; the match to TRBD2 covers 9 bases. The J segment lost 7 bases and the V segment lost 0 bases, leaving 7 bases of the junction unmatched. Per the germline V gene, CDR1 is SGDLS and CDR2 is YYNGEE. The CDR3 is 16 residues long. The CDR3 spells CASSVVGSGSNGELFF. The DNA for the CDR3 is TGTGCCAGCAGCGTAGTCGGTAGCGGGAGTAACGGGGAGCTGTTTTTT. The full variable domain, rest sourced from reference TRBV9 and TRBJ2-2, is DSGVTQTPKHLITATGQRVTLRCSPRSGDLSVYWYQQSLDQGLQFLIQYYNGEERAKGNILERFSAQQFPDLHSELNLSSLELGDSALYFCASSVVGSGSNGELFFGEGSRLTVL.

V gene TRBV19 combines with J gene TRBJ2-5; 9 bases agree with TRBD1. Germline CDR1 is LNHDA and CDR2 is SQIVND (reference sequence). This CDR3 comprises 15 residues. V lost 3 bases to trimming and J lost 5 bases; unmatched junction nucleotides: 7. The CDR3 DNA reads TGTGCCAGTAGTATCCCGGGACAGGGAACGGAGACCCAGTACTTC. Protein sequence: CASSIPGQGTETQYF.

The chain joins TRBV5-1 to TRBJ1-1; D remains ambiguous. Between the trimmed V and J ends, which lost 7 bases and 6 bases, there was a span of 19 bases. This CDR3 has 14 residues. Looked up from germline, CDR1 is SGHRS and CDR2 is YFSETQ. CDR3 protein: CASGPNSVTPEAFF. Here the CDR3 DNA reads TGCGCCAGCGGGCCCAACAGTGTAACCCCTGAAGCTTTCTTT.

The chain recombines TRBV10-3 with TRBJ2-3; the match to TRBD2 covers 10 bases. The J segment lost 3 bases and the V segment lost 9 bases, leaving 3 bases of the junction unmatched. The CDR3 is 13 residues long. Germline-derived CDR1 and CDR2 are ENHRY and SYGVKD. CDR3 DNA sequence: TGTGCCATTGCTAGCGGGAGAACAGATACGCAGTATTTT. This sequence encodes CAIASGRTDTQYF.

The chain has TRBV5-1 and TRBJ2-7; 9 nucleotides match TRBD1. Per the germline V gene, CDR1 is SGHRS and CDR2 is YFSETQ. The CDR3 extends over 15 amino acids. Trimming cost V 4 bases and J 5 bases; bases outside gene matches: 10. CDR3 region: CASSLRGQGLHEQYF. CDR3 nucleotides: TGCGCCAGCAGCCTCCGCGGACAGGGGCTTCACGAGCAGTACTTC.

As DNA, the CDR3 is TGTGCCTGGAGCCGAGGGGTAGACAGGGAATCCAGGCAGCCCCAGCATTTT. This sequence encodes CAWSRGVDRESRQPQHF. J is TRBJ1-5 and V is TRBV30; 7 bases are a match to TRBD1. The CDR3 length is 17 residues. The V gene's germline CDR1 is GTSNPN and CDR2 SVGIG (reference sequence). The V segment lost 3 bases and the J segment 7 bases; nucleotides outside the gene matches: 18.

The CDR3 reads CASSRGGIYNEQFF. DNA for the CDR3: TGTGCCAGCAGCCGGGGGGGAATTTACAATGAGCAGTTCTTC. V gene TRBV28 combines with J gene TRBJ2-1; the match to TRBD2 covers 8 bases. This CDR3 region has 14 residues. CDR1 and CDR2 from the germline V gene are MDHEN and SYDVKM. The J segment lost 4 bases and the V segment lost 6 bases, leaving 5 bases of the junction unmatched. Filled out from reference TRBV28 and TRBJ2-1, the complete variable domain reads DVKVTQSSRYLVKRTGEKVFLECVQDMDHENMFWYRQDPGLGLRLIYFSYDVKMKEKGDIPEGYSVSREKKERFSLILESASTNQTSMYLCASSRGGIYNEQFFGPGTRLTVL.

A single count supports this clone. The CDR3 DNA follows: TGCAGCGTTGAAGAGTCGGACAAAAACATTCAGTACTTC. Its protein is CSVEESDKNIQYF. The chain recombines TRBV29-1 with TRBJ2-4; no clear D. Germline CDR1 reads SQVTM; CDR2 reads ANQGSEA. V was shortened by 0 bases and J by 3 bases, with 6 bases between the two germline ends. CDR3 length equals 13 residues.

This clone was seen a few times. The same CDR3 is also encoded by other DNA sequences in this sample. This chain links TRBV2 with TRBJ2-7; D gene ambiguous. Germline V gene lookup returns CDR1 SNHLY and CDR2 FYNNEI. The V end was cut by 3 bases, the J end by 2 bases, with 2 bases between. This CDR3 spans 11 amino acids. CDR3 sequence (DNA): TGTGCCAGCAGTGAGACCTACGAGCAGTACTTC. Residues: CASSETYEQYF.

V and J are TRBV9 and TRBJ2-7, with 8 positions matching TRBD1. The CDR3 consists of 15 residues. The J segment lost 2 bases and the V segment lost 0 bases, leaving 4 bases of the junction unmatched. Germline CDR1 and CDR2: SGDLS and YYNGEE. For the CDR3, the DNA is TGTGCCAGCAGCGTAGGCCAGGGGGCCCCCTACGAGCAGTACTTC. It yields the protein CASSVGQGAPYEQYF.

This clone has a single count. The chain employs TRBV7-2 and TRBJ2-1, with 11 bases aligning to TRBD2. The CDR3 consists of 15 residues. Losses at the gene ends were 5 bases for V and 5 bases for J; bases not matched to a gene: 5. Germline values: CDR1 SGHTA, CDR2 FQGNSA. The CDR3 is CASSAGTSGNNEQFF. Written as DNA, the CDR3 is TGTGCCAGCAGCGCTGGGACTAGCGGAAACAATGAGCAGTTCTTC.

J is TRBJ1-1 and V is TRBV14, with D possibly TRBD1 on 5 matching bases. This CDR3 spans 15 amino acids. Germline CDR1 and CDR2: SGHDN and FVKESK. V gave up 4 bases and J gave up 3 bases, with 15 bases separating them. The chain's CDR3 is CASSRWGSQDTEAFF. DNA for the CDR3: TGTGCCAGCAGCCGGTGGGGCAGCCAGGACACTGAAGCTTTCTTT.

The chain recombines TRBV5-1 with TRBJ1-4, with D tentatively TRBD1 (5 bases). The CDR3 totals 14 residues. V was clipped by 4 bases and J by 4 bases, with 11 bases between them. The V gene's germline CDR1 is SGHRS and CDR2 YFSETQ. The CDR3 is CASSRDGINEKLFF. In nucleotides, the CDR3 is TGCGCCAGCAGCCGGGACGGAATTAATGAAAAACTGTTTTTT.

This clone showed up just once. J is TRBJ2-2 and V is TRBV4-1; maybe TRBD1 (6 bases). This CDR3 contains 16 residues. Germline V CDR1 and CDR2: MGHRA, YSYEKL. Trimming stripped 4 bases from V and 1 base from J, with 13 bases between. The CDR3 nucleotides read TGCGCCAGCAGCCCGGTCAGGGGACAGAACACCGGGGAGCTGTTTTTT. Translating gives CASSPVRGQNTGELFF.

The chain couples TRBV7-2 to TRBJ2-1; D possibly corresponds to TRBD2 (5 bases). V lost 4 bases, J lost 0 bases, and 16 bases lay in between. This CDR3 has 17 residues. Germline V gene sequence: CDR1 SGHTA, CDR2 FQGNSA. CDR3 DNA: TGTGCCAGCAGCTCCCCCGGGAAGGTGAGCTCCTACAATGAGCAGTTCTTC. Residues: CASSSPGKVSSYNEQFF.

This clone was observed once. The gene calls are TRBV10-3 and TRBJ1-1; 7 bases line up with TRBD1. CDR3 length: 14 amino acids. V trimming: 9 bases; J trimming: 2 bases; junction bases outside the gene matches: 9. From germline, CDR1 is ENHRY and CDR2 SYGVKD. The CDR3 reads CAINVGTVNTEAFF. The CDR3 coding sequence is TGTGCCATTAACGTCGGGACAGTTAACACTGAAGCTTTCTTT.

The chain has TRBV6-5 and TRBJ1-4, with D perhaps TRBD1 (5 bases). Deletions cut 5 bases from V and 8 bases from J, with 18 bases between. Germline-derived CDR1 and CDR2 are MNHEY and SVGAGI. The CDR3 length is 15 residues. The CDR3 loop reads CASSQTGGQEEKLFF. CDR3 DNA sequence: TGTGCCAGCAGTCAAACCGGAGGACAAGAAGAAAAACTGTTTTTT.

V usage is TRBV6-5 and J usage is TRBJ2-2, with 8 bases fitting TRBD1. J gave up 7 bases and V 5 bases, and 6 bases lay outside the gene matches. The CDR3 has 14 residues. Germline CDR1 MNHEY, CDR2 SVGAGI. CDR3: CASSQRQGNGELFF. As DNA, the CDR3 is TGTGCCAGCAGTCAAAGACAGGGGAACGGGGAGCTGTTTTTT.

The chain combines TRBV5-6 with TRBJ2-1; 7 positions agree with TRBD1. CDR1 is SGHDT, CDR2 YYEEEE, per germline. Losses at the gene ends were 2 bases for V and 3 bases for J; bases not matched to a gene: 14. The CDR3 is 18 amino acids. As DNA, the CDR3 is TGTGCCAGCAGCTTTATGACAGGGAGACTCGTCAGCTACAATGAGCAGTTCTTC. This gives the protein CASSFMTGRLVSYNEQFF.

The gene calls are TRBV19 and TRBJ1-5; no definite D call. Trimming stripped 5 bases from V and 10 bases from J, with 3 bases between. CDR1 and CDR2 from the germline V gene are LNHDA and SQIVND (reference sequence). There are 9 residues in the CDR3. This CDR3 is CASSPPQHF. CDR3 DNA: TGTGCCAGTAGTCCCCCCCAGCATTTT.